This T cell receptor (beta chain) derives from a study of T cell repertoires in cytomegalovirus infection (dated by TCRdb to the late 2010s). About the full investigation: Alongside well-studied HLA-B-restricted epitopes, the peptide stimulations were aimed at recently identified HLA-C-restricted CMV epitopes, whose presentation resists viral immunomodulation. Donor HLA type was relevant to the analysis, as public TCR beta signatures indicated carriage of CMV infection together with the matching HLA type.

Germline trimming: 3 bases from V, 8 bases from J; junction bases outside gene matches: 18. The CDR3 starts with the cysteine, ends with the phenylalanine, and has 16 residues. Solely the CDR3 DNA is kept, with 48 bases framed from the first base. Reading the germline V gene gives CDR1 SQVTM and CDR2 ANQGSEA. Instrument used: Illumina HiSeq 1500. TCRdb's own reprocessing of the public reads used fastp at Q25 and MiXCR and kept productive beta chains. Here each entry gathers all rows of one CDR3 protein and keeps the most common genes and DNA. The sample table holds about 480,000 distinct CDR3 sequences, of which around 30% were seen once. The top ten constitute 17% of the sample. The treatment or condition label on this specimen signifies: in vitro stimulation with specific CMV peptide epitopes to enrich CMV-specific T cells. In regard to this clonotype: This clone's antigen is unknown. Base qualities are not recorded, but no much larger clone differs from it by a single base.

Results and caveats for the whole study, not just this receptor: In both this cohort and an independent roughly 330-donor cohort, the cumulative frequency of public TCR beta family members distinguished carriers of CMV infection plus the relevant HLA type. The ex vivo response was dominated by HLA-C-restricted CMV-specific TCR beta clonotypes, and the single most frequent clonotype in two of eight donors was supplied by these HLA-C-restricted clonotypes.

The sequence was obtained from a human donor in good health (CMV status not recorded). Some clones in this sample may be carry-over from other donors' samples. The source was cultured PBMCs, collected from culture after CMV antigen stimulation. This sequence uses TRBV29-1 and TRBJ1-2, and 7 junction bases match TRBD1. The DNA reads as follows: TGCAGCGTTGATGATGGTGTAGGGGGCCGAGGTCTCGGCTACACCTTC. Its protein product is CSVDDGVGGRGLGYTF.